One T cell receptor beta chain is described in this entry. Its antigen is unidentified. The data belong to a study of blood T cells in healthy people across ages. Study-wide findings and caveats: Researchers said unsorted PBMCs prevented a conclusive naive versus antigen-experienced comparison. The study found TCR beta diversity correlated strongly with naive T cell percentage.

All donors came from Russia, were Caucasian and healthy, and spanned ages about 6 to 95. No fewer than 5.5 micrograms of total RNA were isolated from every sample. For the second PCR, which ran for roughly 6 to 11 cycles, a sample-barcoded 5' primer and a J-beta primer mix were used. TCRdb called the 5' RACE reads again in MiXCR, with one record for every CDR3 protein. The data show 1 million to 1.2 million distinct CDR3 sequences, around two fifths seen once. The sequence came from a man aged 18-30 years in good health. The sequenced sample consisted of blood.

CDR3 sequence (DNA): TGTGCCAGCACCATAAATATAGGCAATCAGCCCCAGCATTTT. Translated: CASTINIGNQPQHF. The V and J genes are TRBV12-3 or TRBV12-4 and TRBJ1-5, with D unclear. CDR3 length: 14 amino acids. V lost 7 bases and J lost 2, with 12 bases in between.